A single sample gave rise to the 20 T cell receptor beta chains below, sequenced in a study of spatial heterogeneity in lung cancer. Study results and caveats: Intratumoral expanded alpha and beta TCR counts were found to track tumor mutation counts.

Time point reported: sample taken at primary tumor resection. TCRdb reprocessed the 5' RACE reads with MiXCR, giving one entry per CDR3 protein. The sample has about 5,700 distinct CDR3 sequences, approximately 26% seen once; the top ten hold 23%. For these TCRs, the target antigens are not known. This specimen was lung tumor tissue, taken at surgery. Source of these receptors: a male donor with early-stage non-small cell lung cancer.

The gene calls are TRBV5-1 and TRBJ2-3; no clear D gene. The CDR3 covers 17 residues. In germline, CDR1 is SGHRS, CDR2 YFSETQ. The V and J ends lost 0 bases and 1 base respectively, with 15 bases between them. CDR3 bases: TGCGCCAGCAGCTTGGAGAGTGGGCAGGTCGGCACAGATACGCAGTATTTT. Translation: CASSLESGQVGTDTQYF.

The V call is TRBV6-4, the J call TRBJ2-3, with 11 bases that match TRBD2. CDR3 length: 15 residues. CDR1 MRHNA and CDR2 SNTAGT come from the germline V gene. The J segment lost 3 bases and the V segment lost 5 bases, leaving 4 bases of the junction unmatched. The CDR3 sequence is CASSTSGSSTDTQYF. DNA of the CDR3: TGTGCCAGCAGTACTAGCGGGAGTTCTACAGATACGCAGTATTTT.

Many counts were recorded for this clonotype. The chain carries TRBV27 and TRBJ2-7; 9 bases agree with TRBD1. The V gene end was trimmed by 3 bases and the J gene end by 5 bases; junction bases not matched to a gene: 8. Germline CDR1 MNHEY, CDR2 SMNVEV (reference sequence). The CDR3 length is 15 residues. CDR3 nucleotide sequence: TGTGCCAGCAGTTTCCCTGGGACAGGGAACCACGAGCAGTACTTC. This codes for CASSFPGTGNHEQYF.

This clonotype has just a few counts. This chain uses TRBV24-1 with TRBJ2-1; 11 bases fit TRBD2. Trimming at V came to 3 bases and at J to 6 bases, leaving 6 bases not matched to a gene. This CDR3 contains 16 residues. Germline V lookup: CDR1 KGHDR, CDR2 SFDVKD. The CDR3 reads CATSDATSGTSNEQFF. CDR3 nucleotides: TGTGCCACCAGTGATGCGACTAGCGGGACGAGCAATGAGCAGTTCTTC.

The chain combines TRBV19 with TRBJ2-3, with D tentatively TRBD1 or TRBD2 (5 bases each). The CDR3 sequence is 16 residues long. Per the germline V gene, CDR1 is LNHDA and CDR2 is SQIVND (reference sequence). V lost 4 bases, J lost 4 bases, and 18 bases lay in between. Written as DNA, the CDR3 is TGTGCCAGTAGTAACCGGGACCCCCAGGTCGCAGATACGCAGTATTTT. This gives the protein CASSNRDPQVADTQYF.

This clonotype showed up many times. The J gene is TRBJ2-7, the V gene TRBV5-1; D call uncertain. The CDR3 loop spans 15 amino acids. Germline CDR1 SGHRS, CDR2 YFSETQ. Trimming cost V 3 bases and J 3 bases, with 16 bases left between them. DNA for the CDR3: TGCGCCAGCAGCTCGTCAGGCCACGCCAACTACGAGCAGTACTTC. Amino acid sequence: CASSSSGHANYEQYF.

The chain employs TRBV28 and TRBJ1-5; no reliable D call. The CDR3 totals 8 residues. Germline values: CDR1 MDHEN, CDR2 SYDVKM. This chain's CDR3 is CGVDGQHF. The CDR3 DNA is TGTGGGGTGGACGGTCAGCATTTT.

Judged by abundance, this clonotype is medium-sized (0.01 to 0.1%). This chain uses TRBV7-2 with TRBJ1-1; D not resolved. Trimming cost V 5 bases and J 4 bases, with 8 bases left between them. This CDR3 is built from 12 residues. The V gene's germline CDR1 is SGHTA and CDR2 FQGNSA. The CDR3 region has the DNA TGTGCCAGCAGCCTGAGACCCACTGAAGCTTTCTTT. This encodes CASSLRPTEAFF.

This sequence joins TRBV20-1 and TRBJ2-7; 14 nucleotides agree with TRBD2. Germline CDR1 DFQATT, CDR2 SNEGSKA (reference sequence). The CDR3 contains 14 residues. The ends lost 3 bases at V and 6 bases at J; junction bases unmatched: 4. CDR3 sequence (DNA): TGCAGTGCTAGCGGACTAGCGGGAGGCGGCGAGCAGTACTTC. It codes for CSASGLAGGGEQYF.

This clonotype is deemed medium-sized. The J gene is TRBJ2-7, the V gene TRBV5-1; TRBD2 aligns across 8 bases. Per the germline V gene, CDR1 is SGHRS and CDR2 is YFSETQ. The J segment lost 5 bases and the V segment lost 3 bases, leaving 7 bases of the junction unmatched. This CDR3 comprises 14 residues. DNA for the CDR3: TGCGCCAGCAGCTCCGGGACTAGATCTAACGAGCAGTACTTC. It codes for CASSSGTRSNEQYF.

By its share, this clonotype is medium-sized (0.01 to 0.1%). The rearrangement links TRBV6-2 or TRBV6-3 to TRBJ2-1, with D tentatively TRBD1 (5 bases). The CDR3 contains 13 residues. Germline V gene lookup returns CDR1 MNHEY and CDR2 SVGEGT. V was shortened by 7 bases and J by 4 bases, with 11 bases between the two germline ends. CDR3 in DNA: TGTGCCAGCACCGTCGACAGTTACAATGAGCAGTTCTTC. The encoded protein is CASTVDSYNEQFF.

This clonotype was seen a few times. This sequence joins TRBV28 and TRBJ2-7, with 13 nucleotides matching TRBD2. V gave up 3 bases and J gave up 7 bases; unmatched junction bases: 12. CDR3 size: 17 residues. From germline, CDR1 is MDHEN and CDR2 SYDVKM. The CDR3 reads CASSLWTLAGGPGEQYF. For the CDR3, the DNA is TGTGCCAGCAGTTTGTGGACACTAGCGGGAGGGCCGGGAGAGCAGTACTTC. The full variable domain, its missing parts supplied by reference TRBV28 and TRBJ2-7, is DVKVTQSSRYLVKRTGEKVFLECVQDMDHENMFWYRQDPGLGLRLIYFSYDVKMKEKGDIPEGYSVSREKKERFSLILESASTNQTSMYLCASSLWTLAGGPGEQYFGPGTRLTVT.

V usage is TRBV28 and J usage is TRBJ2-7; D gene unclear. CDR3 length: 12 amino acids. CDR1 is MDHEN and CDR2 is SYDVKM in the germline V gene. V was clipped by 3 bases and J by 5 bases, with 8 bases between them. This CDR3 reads CASSFYLHEQYF. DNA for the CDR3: TGTGCCAGCAGTTTTTACCTCCACGAGCAGTACTTC.

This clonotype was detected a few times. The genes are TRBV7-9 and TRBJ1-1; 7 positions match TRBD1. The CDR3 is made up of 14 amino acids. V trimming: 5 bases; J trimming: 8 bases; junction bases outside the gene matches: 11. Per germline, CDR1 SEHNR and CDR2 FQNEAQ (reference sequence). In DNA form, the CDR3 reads TGTGCCAGCAGCCGGCCGGGGGGACAGAAGGAAGCTTTCTTT. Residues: CASSRPGGQKEAFF.

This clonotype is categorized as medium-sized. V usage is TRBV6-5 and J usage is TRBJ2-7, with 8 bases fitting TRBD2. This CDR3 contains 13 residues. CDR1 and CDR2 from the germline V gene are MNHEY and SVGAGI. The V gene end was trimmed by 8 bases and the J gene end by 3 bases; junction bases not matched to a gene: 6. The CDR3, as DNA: TGTGCCAGCGGAAAAGCGGGAGACTACGAGCAGTACTTC. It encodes CASGKAGDYEQYF.

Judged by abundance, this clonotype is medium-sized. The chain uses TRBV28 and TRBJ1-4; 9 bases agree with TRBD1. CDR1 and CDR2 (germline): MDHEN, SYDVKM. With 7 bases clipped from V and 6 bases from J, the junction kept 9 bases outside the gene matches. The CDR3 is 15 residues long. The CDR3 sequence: CASTRSTGGDEKLFF. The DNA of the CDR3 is TGTGCCAGCACCCGCTCGACAGGGGGAGATGAAAAACTGTTTTTT.

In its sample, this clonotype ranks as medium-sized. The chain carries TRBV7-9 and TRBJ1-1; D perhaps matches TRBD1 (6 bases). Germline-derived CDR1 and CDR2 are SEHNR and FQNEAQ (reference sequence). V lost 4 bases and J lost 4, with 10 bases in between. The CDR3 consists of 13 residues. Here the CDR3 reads CASSSEGGTEAFF. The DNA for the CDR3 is TGTGCCAGCAGCTCCGAAGGGGGCACTGAAGCTTTCTTT.

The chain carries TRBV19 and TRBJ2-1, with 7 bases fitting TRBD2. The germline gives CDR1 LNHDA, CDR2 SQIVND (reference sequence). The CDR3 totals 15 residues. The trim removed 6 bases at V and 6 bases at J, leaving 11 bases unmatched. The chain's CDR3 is CASRPTSVALNEQFF. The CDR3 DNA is TGTGCCAGTAGGCCCACTAGCGTAGCCCTCAATGAGCAGTTCTTC.

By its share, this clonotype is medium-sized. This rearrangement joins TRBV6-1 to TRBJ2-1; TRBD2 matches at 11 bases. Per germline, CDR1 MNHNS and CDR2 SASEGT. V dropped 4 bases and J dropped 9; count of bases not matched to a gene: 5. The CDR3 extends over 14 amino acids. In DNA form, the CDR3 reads TGTGCCAGCAGTGCTCTGACTAGCGGGACTGAGCAGTTCTTC. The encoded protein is CASSALTSGTEQFF.

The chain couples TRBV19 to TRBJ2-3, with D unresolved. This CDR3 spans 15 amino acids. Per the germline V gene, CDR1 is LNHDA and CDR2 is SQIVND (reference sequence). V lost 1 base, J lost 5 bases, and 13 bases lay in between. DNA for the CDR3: TGTGCCAGTAGTATAGCAGCCAGAAGGCAAGATACGCAGTATTTT. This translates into CASSIAARRQDTQYF.